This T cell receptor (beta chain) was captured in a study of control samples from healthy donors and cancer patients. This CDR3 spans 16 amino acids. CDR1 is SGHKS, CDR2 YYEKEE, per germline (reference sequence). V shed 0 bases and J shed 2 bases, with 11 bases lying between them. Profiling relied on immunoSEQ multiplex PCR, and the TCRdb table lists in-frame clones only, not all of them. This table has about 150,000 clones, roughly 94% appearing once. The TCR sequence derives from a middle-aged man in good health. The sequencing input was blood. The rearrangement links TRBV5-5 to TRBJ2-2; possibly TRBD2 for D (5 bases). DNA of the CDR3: TGTGCCAGCAGCTTGGTGGTGGGAGCTAACACCGGGGAGCTGTTTTTT. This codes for CASSLVVGANTGELFF.